This T cell receptor (beta chain) originates from a study of blood T cell repertoires in COVID-19. This CDR3 has 12 residues. Looked up from germline, CDR1 is SGHAT and CDR2 is FQNNGV. V lost 5 bases and J lost 7, with 9 bases in between. In the study's own analysis: How many nucleated cells were present was estimated from reference gene primer amplification. Assay: immunoSEQ multiplex PCR; the TCRdb copy retains only in-frame clones and omits some. D and trimming come from the DNA, and the V and J calls and clone size come from that table. The sample gives under 300,000 clones, around 88% of which show up once; around 13% is in the top ten.

The source is a woman in her sixties or seventies with COVID-19, enrolled during active disease. The specimen sequenced was peripheral blood. The V call is TRBV11-2, the J call TRBJ2-1, with a possible D match to TRBD1 (6 bases). CDR3 amino acids: CASSITGNEQFF. The CDR3 nucleotides are TGTGCCAGCAGCATAACAGGGAATGAGCAGTTCTTC.